This TCR beta chain came from a study of blood T cell repertoires in COVID-19. Looking at the study overall: PBMCs, B-cell-depleted T cells, or T cells were the source of the cDNA or gDNA that made up the material.

Participant ages covered about 18 to 100 years across 20 to 25 US areas. Cohort 3 recovery required two negative PCRs, clearance, or symptom resolution. V was clipped by 8 bases and J by 8 bases; unmatched bases: 11. The CDR3 runs 12 residues. Germline CDR1 and CDR2: GTSNPN and SVGIG (reference sequence). Original processing methods: Counts of nucleated cells, estimated from reference gene primer amplification, were obtained. Sequencing was performed with immunoSEQ multiplex PCR; in TCRdb, only in-frame clones are kept and a portion is missing. V and J calls and clone size are those listed in that table; D and trimming were worked out from the DNA. The sample holds over 300,000 clones; around 86% are singletons and the top ten take roughly a tenth.

The V gene is TRBV30, the J gene TRBJ1-1; 7 positions agree with TRBD1. This receptor was taken from a woman younger than 35 who had recovered from COVID-19. The material sequenced was PBMCs or T cells enriched from blood (not recorded which). CDR3 coding DNA: TGTGCCAGACAGGGTGGGGGAAAGGAAGCTTTCTTT. Its translation is CARQGGGKEAFF. The complete variable domain, with remaining parts taken from reference TRBV30 and TRBJ1-1, reads SQTIHQWPATLVQPVGSPLSLECTVEGTSNPNLYWYRQAAGRGLQLLFYSVGIGQISSEVPQNLSASRPQDRQFILSSKKLLLSDSGFYLCARQGGGKEAFFGQGTRLTVV.